Listed below are T cell receptor beta chains from one sample, sequenced in a study of early T cells in non-severe SARS-CoV-2 infection. In TCRdb, the 5' RACE reads were re-called with MiXCR into one record per CDR3 protein. This table holds 55,000 to 65,000 distinct CDR3 sequences, more than 13% found once. Specimen: whole blood, collected at baseline. Receptor source: an adult who was a healthcare worker with PCR-confirmed SARS-CoV-2 infection or an uninfected control (not recorded which). The CDR3 runs from the conserved cysteine through the conserved F or W. A D gene is named only where the DNA matches it firmly. Rows may omit the clone size; those that give it use once, few, many or a size class.

V gene,J gene,CDR3 length,clone size,D gene,CDR3 protein,CDR3 DNA
TRBV12-3/TRBV12-4,TRBJ1-1,12,few,-,CASSSRLGKAFF,TGTGCCAGCAGTTCTAGGCTGGGGAAGGCTTTCTTT
TRBV11-2,TRBJ2-7,13,few,-,CASSLNREPEQYF,TGTGCCAGCAGCTTAAACAGGGAGCCCGAGCAGTACTTC
TRBV12-3/TRBV12-4,TRBJ2-7,16,few,-,CASSLRVRGSSYEQYF,TGTGCCAGCAGTTTAAGAGTCCGGGGGAGCAGTTACGAGCAGTACTTC
TRBV15,TRBJ2-6,16,few,-,CATSRDRENGANVLTF,TGTGCCACCAGCAGAGACAGGGAAAATGGGGCCAACGTCCTGACTTTC
TRBV4-2,TRBJ2-4,14,-,-,CASRLDGRGDIQYF,TGTGCCAGCAGGCTAGATGGGAGAGGGGACATTCAGTACTTC
TRBV6-5,TRBJ2-1,14,few,-,CASRLRWRHNEQFF,TGTGCCAGTAGGTTGCGGTGGCGGCACAATGAGCAGTTCTTC
TRBV18,TRBJ2-7,14,many,-,CASSSDSKKWEQYF,TGTGCCAGCTCATCGGACAGCAAGAAGTGGGAGCAGTACTTC
TRBV4-2,TRBJ2-3,17,-,TRBD2,CASSQDPLAGDPDTQYF,TGTGCCAGCAGCCAAGATCCTCTAGCGGGAGACCCAGATACGCAGTATTTC
TRBV30,TRBJ2-1,13,many,-,CAWSDGRAHEQFF,TGTGCCTGGAGTGACGGTCGAGCGCATGAGCAGTTCTTC
TRBV20-1,TRBJ1-4,15,few,-,CSARDRRLLGEKLFF,TGCAGTGCTAGAGATCGAAGGCTCCTGGGCGAAAAACTGTTTTTT
TRBV5-1,TRBJ1-6,16,many,TRBD1,CASREPWTGSNSPLHF,TGCGCCAGCAGAGAGCCCTGGACAGGGTCGAATTCACCCCTCCACTTT
TRBV11-2,TRBJ2-7,17,many,TRBD1,CASSVARDRGPNYEQYF,TGTGCCAGCAGCGTAGCCAGAGACAGGGGCCCAAATTACGAGCAGTACTTC
TRBV5-1,TRBJ1-1,17,few,-,CASSLYPTGQSLTEAFF,TGCGCCAGCAGCTTGTACCCCACCGGACAGTCACTTACTGAAGCTTTCTTT
TRBV7-2,TRBJ2-7,14,-,TRBD2,CASSRLAGPYEQYF,TGTGCCAGCAGCCGACTAGCGGGGCCTTACGAGCAGTACTTC
TRBV2,TRBJ1-2,14,-,TRBD1,CASSLVRDSYGYTF,TGTGCCAGCAGTCTCGTCCGGGACAGCTATGGCTACACCTTC
TRBV14,TRBJ2-1,20,-,TRBD2,CASSQDILASGISSYNEQFF,TGTGCCAGCAGCCAAGACATTCTCGCTAGCGGGATTTCCTCCTACAATGAGCAGTTCTTC
TRBV7-8,TRBJ2-4,12,few,-,CASSRGDNIQYF,TGTGCCAGCAGCCGGGGCGATAACATTCAGTACTTC
TRBV5-1,TRBJ2-7,15,-,-,CASSLGGQGPYEQYF,TGCGCCAGCAGCTTGGGGGGCCAGGGACCCTACGAGCAGTACTTC
TRBV5-1,TRBJ2-7,14,-,-,CASSPPDGTYEQYF,TGCGCCAGCAGCCCCCCGGACGGCACCTACGAGCAGTACTTC
TRBV5-4,TRBJ2-3,16,-,TRBD2,CASSLPGLAPTDTQYF,TGTGCCAGCAGCTTACCAGGACTAGCGCCTACAGATACGCAGTATTTT
TRBV5-1,TRBJ2-4,17,few,-,CASSLERAALTKNIQYF,TGCGCCAGCAGCTTGGAGCGGGCCGCCCTAACCAAAAACATTCAGTACTTC
TRBV21-1,TRBJ2-2,16,many,-,CASSKVGAGLGGELFF,TGTGCCAGCAGCAAAGTTGGGGCAGGGCTTGGTGGGGAGCTGTTTTTT
TRBV6-7,TRBJ1-5,11,-,-,CASSYLQPQHF,TGTGCCAGCAGTTATCTGCAGCCCCAGCATTTT
TRBV10-3,TRBJ1-1,11,-,-,CAISDEVGAFF,TGTGCCATCAGTGATGAGGTCGGAGCTTTCTTT
TRBV2,TRBJ2-3,12,many,TRBD2,CASSVTSGGISF,TGTGCCAGCAGTGTTACTAGCGGGGGGATCTCCTTT
TRBV7-6,TRBJ2-1,14,-,TRBD2,CASSPSTSGNEQFF,TGTGCCAGCAGCCCCTCGACTAGCGGAAATGAGCAGTTCTTC
TRBV4-2,TRBJ2-7,15,few,TRBD2,CASSQGLAGPYEQYF,TGTGCCAGCAGCCAAGGACTAGCGGGGCCCTACGAGCAGTACTTC
TRBV9,TRBJ2-2,14,-,TRBD2,CASSSGRDTGELFF,TGTGCCAGCAGCAGCGGGAGGGACACCGGGGAGCTGTTTTTT
TRBV29-1,TRBJ2-7,15,-,-,CSVRSREGQSYEQYF,TGCAGCGTTCGGTCCCGGGAGGGACAGAGTTACGAGCAGTACTTC
TRBV20-1,TRBJ2-3,13,few,TRBD2,CSGSGISTDTQYF,TGCAGTGGAAGCGGGATTTCCACAGATACGCAGTATTTT
TRBV7-6,TRBJ2-3,14,many,-,CASSSPADTDTQYF,TGTGCCAGCAGCTCGCCGGCAGACACAGATACGCAGTATTTT
TRBV14,TRBJ2-3,14,-,-,CASSFERFTDTQNF,TGTGCCAGCAGCTTCGAGCGCTTCACAGATACGCAGAATTTT
TRBV5-1,TRBJ2-6,14,many,-,CASSFSSGANVLTF,TGCGCCAGCAGCTTCTCCTCTGGGGCCAACGTCCTGACTTTC
TRBV4-2,TRBJ1-6,16,few,TRBD1,CASSRIDRGGNSPLHF,TGTGCCAGCAGCCGCATTGACAGGGGAGGGAATTCACCCCTCCACTTT
TRBV13,TRBJ2-3,16,-,TRBD2,CASSSSSGGSTDTQYF,TGTGCCAGCAGCTCCTCTAGCGGGGGAAGCACAGATACGCAGTATTTT
TRBV18,TRBJ2-1,15,-,-,CASSHGESSYNEQFF,TGTGCCAGCTCCCACGGAGAAAGCTCCTACAATGAGCAGTTCTTC
TRBV9,TRBJ2-3,16,many,-,CASSVAPRTSTDTQYF,TGTGCCAGCAGCGTAGCTCCGCGGACTAGCACAGATACGCAGTATTTT
TRBV27,TRBJ1-3,11,few,-,CASGSGNTIYF,TGTGCCAGCGGTTCTGGAAACACCATATATTTT
TRBV20-1,TRBJ2-3,12,-,-,CSATFVGDTQYF,TGCAGTGCTACCTTCGTTGGGGATACGCAGTATTTT
TRBV29-1,TRBJ2-1,14,-,-,CSVTRDGFYNEQFF,TGCAGCGTTACTAGGGACGGGTTCTACAATGAGCAGTTCTTC
TRBV6-1,TRBJ2-3,14,few,TRBD2,CASSELAGADTQYF,TGTGCCAGCAGTGAACTAGCGGGGGCAGATACGCAGTATTTT
TRBV20-1,TRBJ2-7,13,many,-,CSAQAGGGWEQYF,TGCAGTGCCCAGGCAGGGGGAGGGTGGGAGCAGTACTTC
TRBV11-2,TRBJ2-3,14,-,TRBD2,CASSLDAGEDTQYF,TGTGCCAGCAGCTTAGACGCGGGAGAAGATACGCAGTATTTT
TRBV11-2,TRBJ2-1,14,-,-,CASSPLWDVSEQFF,TGTGCCAGCAGCCCCCTCTGGGACGTTAGTGAGCAGTTCTTC
TRBV5-4,TRBJ2-1,14,-,-,CASSLSGTQGEQFF,TGTGCCAGCAGCTTGTCCGGGACCCAAGGTGAGCAGTTCTTC
TRBV7-2,TRBJ1-2,14,many,-,CASSLAREGYGYTF,TGTGCCAGCAGCTTAGCGAGGGAAGGGTATGGCTACACCTTC